The present TCR beta chain was sequenced within a study of regulatory T cells in long-lasting Graves disease. Overall study results and limits: It was in persistent disease that TRBV28, TRBJ1-2 and TRBJ2-5 were favored. Rather than thyroid tissue, only peripheral blood underwent study.

As for this clonotype: The antigen is unknown.

The CDR3 runs 13 residues. Germline CDR1 is SGHRS and CDR2 is YFSETQ. V trimming: 6 bases; J trimming: 9 bases; junction bases outside the gene matches: 12. The time point denotes: persistent/refractory GD, antithyroid drugs over 5 years with positive TRAb. TCR sequences were obtained from RNA taken from PBMCs. iRepertoire HTBI primers and Arm-PCR of CDR3 regions built TCR beta libraries. Methods used by the authors: From all samples, identification returned 12 to 15 TRBJ and roughly 65 TRBV segments. TCRdb re-called the multiplex PCR reads with MiXCR, one entry per CDR3 protein. The V and J calls shown here were made by TCRdb, not taken from the authors' results. The sample consists of a few hundred thousand distinct CDR3 sequences, approximately 22% of them appearing once.

The specimen was peripheral blood mononuclear cells (PBMCs), collected when the disease was refractory, from a patient treated with antithyroid drugs. The chain uses TRBV5-1 and TRBJ2-7; 7 bases are shared with TRBD1. This sequence was found in a female donor with Graves disease. Written as DNA, the CDR3 is TGCGCCAGCACGCTGAGGGGGCCTGAGGGGCAGTACTTC. It codes for CASTLRGPEGQYF.